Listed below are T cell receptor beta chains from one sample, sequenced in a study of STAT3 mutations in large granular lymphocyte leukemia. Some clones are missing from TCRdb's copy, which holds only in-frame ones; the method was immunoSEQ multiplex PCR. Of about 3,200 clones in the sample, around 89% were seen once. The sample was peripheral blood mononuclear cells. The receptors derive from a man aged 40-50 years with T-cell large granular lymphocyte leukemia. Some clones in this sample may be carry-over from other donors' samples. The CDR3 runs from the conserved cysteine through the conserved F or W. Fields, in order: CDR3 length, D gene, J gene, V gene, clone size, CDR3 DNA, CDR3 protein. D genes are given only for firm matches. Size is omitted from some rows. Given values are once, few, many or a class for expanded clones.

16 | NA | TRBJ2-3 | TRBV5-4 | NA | TGTGCCAGCAGCTTGGGAGTGCGGCCCACACTAGATACGCAGTATTTT | CASSLGVRPTLDTQYF
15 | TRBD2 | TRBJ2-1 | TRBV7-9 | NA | TGTGCCAGCATCCCCGGGACTAGCGGGGTCGATGAGCAGTTCTTC | CASIPGTSGVDEQFF
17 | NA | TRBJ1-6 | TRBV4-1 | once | TGCGCCAGCAGCCAGACACCCTTGGAACAGGGTGATTCACCCCTCCACTTT | CASSQTPLEQGDSPLHF
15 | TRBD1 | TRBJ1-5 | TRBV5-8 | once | TGTGCCAGCAGCTCAGCGACAGGGTTTGATCAGCCCCAGCATTTT | CASSSATGFDQPQHF
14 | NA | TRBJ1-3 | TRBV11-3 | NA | TGTGCCAGCAGCTTAGGGCCCTCCGGAAACACCATATATTTT | CASSLGPSGNTIYF
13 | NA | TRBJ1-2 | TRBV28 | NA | TGTGCCAGCAGTTTTGGGGATCGGAATGGCTACACCTTC | CASSFGDRNGYTF
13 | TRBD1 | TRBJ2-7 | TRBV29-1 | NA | TGCAGCGTGGCCGGGACAGGGGGCGGGGAGCAGTACTTC | CSVAGTGGGEQYF
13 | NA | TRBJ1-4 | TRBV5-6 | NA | TGTGCCAGCAGTTACGGACGACGGGCGATACTGTTTTTT | CASSYGRRAILFF
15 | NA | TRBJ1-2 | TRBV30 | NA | TGTGCCTGGGGAGGTATTCCGGGACGGAGATTTGGCTACACCTTC | CAWGGIPGRRFGYTF
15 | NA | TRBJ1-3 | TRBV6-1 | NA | TGTGCCAGCAGAGACAGACATTGGGGAGGAAACACCATATATTTT | CASRDRHWGGNTIYF
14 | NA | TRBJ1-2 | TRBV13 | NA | TGTGCCAGCAGGCTTTCGACCGCACTGGGCGGCTACACCTTC | CASRLSTALGGYTF
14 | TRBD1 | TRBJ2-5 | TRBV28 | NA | TGTGCCAGCAGTTTAAGACAGGGGCAAGAGACCCAGTACTTC | CASSLRQGQETQYF
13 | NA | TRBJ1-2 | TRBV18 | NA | TGTGCCAGCTCGATGGACATCCTCTATGGCTACACCTTC | CASSMDILYGYTF
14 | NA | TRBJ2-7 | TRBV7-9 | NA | TGTGCCAGCAGCTTATCGGGACGCCACTACGAGCAGTACTTC | CASSLSGRHYEQYF
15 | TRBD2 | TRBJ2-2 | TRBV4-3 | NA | TGCGCCAGCAGCCAGTCGGGGGGACGAACCGGGGAGCTGTTTTTT | CASSQSGGRTGELFF
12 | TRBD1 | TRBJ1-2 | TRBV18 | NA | TGTGCCAGCTCAGCGGACAGGGAGGGCTACACCTTC | CASSADREGYTF
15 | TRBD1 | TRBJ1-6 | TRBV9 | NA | TGTGCCAGCAGCCCTCAAGGACAGGGGAGGTCACCCCTCCACTTT | CASSPQGQGRSPLHF
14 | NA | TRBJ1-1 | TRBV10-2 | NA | TGCGCCACCAAAGGGACTTTTGAGAACACTGAAGCTTTCTTT | CATKGTFENTEAFF
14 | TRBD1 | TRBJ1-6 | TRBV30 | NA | TGTGCCTGGAGGCAGACAGGGGGCGTCTCGGCCCTCCACTTT | CAWRQTGGVSALHF
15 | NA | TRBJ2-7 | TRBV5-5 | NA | TGTGCCAGCAGCTTGACGGGGCAGGCCAGCTACGAGCAGTACTTC | CASSLTGQASYEQYF
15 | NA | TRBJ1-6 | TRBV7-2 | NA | TGTGCCAGCAGCTTAGATCTACAATCCTCCTCACCCCTCCACTTT | CASSLDLQSSSPLHF
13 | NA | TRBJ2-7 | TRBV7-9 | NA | TGTGCCAGCAGCCCCTACGACGCGTACGAGCAGTACTTC | CASSPYDAYEQYF
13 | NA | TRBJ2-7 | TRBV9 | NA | TGTGCCAGCAGCGTAGACACCGTAAGCGAGCAGTACTTC | CASSVDTVSEQYF
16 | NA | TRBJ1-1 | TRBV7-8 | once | TGTGCCAGCAGCCCTAGCGGGTCCCCCAGGCGCACTGAAGCTTTCTTT | CASSPSGSPRRTEAFF
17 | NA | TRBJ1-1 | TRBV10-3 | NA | TGTGCCATCAGTGAGATGGGTAGGCAGGGGAGGAACACTGAAGCTTTCTTT | CAISEMGRQGRNTEAFF
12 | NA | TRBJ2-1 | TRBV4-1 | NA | TGCGCCAGCAGCCGGACAGTGGGTGAGCAGTTCTTC | CASSRTVGEQFF
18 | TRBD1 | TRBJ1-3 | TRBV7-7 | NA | TGTGCCAGCAGCCGCGAGCTACGGACAGGGGATGGAGGAAACACCATATATTTT | CASSRELRTGDGGNTIYF
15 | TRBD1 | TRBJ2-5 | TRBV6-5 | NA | TGTGCCAGCAGTTCGGCCGGGACAGGGCGTGAGACCCAGTACTTC | CASSSAGTGRETQYF
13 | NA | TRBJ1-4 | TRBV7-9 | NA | TGTGCCAGCAGTTCTCGACTCGGTGAAAAACTGTTTTTT | CASSSRLGEKLFF
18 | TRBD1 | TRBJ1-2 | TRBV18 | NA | TGTGCCAGCTCACCTTCCCGGGACAGGCTACTGTCTAACTATGGCTACACCTTC | CASSPSRDRLLSNYGYTF
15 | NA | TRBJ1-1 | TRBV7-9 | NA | TGTGCCAGCAGCCAGGAGGACGGGCTGAACACTGAAGCTTTCTTT | CASSQEDGLNTEAFF
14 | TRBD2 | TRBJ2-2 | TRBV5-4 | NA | TGTGCCAGCAGCTTGGCCGGGAGGAGCGGGGAGCTGTTTTTT | CASSLAGRSGELFF
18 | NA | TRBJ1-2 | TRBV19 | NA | TGTGCCAGTAGTATAAGCGGCGGCAGTCTGGCGCGGAAAGGAGGCTACACCTTC | CASSISGGSLARKGGYTF
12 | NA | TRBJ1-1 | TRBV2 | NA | TGTGCCAGCATGGGGAGAACCTATGAAGCTTTCTTT | CASMGRTYEAFF
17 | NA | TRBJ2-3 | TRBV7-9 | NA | TGTGCCAGCAGCTTAGACGTTGAGGCTGTCGGCAGGGATACGCAGTATTTT | CASSLDVEAVGRDTQYF
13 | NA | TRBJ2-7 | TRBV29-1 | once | TGCAGCGTTGAAGGGGGGACTCCCTACGAGCAGTACTTC | CSVEGGTPYEQYF
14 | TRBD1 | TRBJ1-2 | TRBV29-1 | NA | TGCAGCGTTGATGAGACAGGGGTTCGCTATGGCTACACCTTC | CSVDETGVRYGYTF